The 15 T cell receptor beta chains in this list originate from one sample, sequenced in a study of T cells after yellow fever vaccination (dated by TCRdb to about 2019). What the treatment or condition label conveys for this sample: live attenuated yellow fever vaccine strain. The protocol used for the library was 5' RACE. The sample was run on an Illumina NovaSeq 6000. TCRdb redid the processing of the public reads, applying fastp at Q25 and MiXCR, and retained in-frame beta chains. Identical CDR3 proteins give one entry, which carries the most common genes and DNA. A total of 400,000 to 450,000 distinct CDR3 sequences appear in this sample, around 19% of them only once. The ten largest clones take up about 18% of the sample. This specimen consisted of PBMCs, obtained before the yellow fever booster vaccination. The receptors here all came from a man aged 18 to 30 who received the YFV17D yellow fever vaccine.

This clonotype turned up a few times. This rearrangement joins TRBV20-1 to TRBJ2-3; possible D gene TRBD1, 6 bases. V was shortened by 1 base and J by 0 bases, with 11 bases between the two germline ends. Germline V gene sequence: CDR1 DFQATT, CDR2 SNEGSKA (reference sequence). The CDR3 is 15 amino acids. The CDR3 nucleotides read TGCAGTGCTAGAGTAGGGGGTGGTAGCACAGATACGCAGTATTTT. Protein product: CSARVGGGSTDTQYF.

This clonotype was seen a few times. This rearrangement joins TRBV7-7 to TRBJ2-7; TRBD2 matches 8 bases. The V segment lost 5 bases and the J segment 4 bases; nucleotides outside the gene matches: 10. The CDR3 spans 15 residues. Germline CDR1 and CDR2: SSHAT and FNYEAQ (reference sequence). The CDR3 nucleotides are TGTGCCAGCAGCCCCGATGGACTAGCCGGTTACGAGCAGTACTTC. Amino acid sequence: CASSPDGLAGYEQYF. Supplemented by reference TRBV7-7 and TRBJ2-7, the full variable domain reads GAGVSQSPRYKVTKRGQDVTLRCDPISSHATLYWYQQALGQGPEFLTYFNYEAQPDKSGLPSDRFSAERPEGSISTLTIQRTEQRDSAMYRCASSPDGLAGYEQYFGPGTRLTVT.

This clonotype appeared a few times. The V call is TRBV25-1, the J call TRBJ1-2; D not certain. Trimming pared 7 bases from V and 0 bases from J, leaving 9 bases between. CDR1 is MGHDK and CDR2 is SYGVNS in the germline V gene. This CDR3 contains 13 residues. The CDR3 loop is CASNPGANYGYTF. In DNA, the CDR3 is TGTGCCAGCAACCCAGGAGCTAACTATGGCTACACCTTC.

This clonotype was recorded once. The chain couples TRBV5-1 to TRBJ2-7; perhaps TRBD1 as D (6 bases). CDR3 length equals 15 residues. Germline V CDR1 and CDR2: SGHRS, YFSETQ. Trimming took off 3 bases at V and 3 bases at J, with 16 bases between the two ends. Here the CDR3 reads CASSWQGPPNYEQYF. The CDR3 DNA reads TGCGCCAGCAGCTGGCAGGGGCCACCTAACTACGAGCAGTACTTC.

A few counts support this clonotype. The chain recombines TRBV7-9 with TRBJ2-2, with TRBD1 as a possible D gene (6 bases). Trimming shortened V by 5 bases and J by 4 bases, and 14 bases separated the two germline ends. Germline lookup yields CDR1 SEHNR and CDR2 FQNEAQ (reference sequence). The CDR3 extends over 15 amino acids. Written as DNA, the CDR3 is TGTGCCAGCAGCCCAAGGGACACCGGCACCGGGGAGCTGTTTTTT. It is translated as CASSPRDTGTGELFF.

This sequence joins TRBV20-1 and TRBJ2-4; the D is unclear. Germline CDR1 DFQATT, CDR2 SNEGSKA (reference sequence). The CDR3 covers 14 residues. Trimming stripped 3 bases from V and 7 bases from J, with 16 bases between. The CDR3 nucleotides read TGCAGTGCTAGCCCCGAGCTGTCGCGGAACATTCAGTACTTC. It encodes CSASPELSRNIQYF.

J is TRBJ2-4 and V is TRBV4-1, with no clear D. The CDR3 consists of 15 residues. V lost 0 bases to trimming and J lost 11 bases, with 17 bases between them. The germline V gene has CDR1 MGHRA and CDR2 YSYEKL. CDR3 region: CASSQEPRTQSLQYF. The CDR3 nucleotides are TGCGCCAGCAGCCAAGAGCCCCGAACGCAGTCCCTTCAGTACTTC.

This chain links TRBV7-9 with TRBJ2-1, with 7 bases matching TRBD1. Germline V gives CDR1 SEHNR, CDR2 FQNEAQ (reference sequence). The CDR3 has 16 amino acids. The ends lost 5 bases at V and 0 bases at J; junction bases unmatched: 7. CDR3 sequence reads: CASSPATGVSYNEQFF. In nucleotides, the CDR3 is TGTGCCAGCAGCCCCGCTACAGGGGTCTCCTACAATGAGCAGTTCTTC. Together with reference TRBV7-9 and TRBJ2-1, the CDR3 gives the full variable domain: DTGVSQNPRHKITKRGQNVTFRCDPISEHNRLYWYRQTLGQGPEFLTYFQNEAQLEKSRLLSDRFSAERPKGSFSTLEIQRTEQGDSAMYLCASSPATGVSYNEQFFGPGTRLTVL.

Only a few counts were recorded for this clonotype. The V call is TRBV4-1, the J call TRBJ2-6, with 7 nucleotides matching TRBD2. The CDR3 length is 15 residues. V lost 8 bases, J lost 2 bases, and 6 bases stayed unmatched. Per germline, CDR1 MGHRA and CDR2 YSYEKL. The CDR3 sequence: CASGEAGAGANVLTF. The CDR3 nucleotides are TGCGCCAGCGGCGAGGCGGGGGCTGGGGCCAACGTCCTGACTTTC.

V usage is TRBV4-3 and J usage is TRBJ2-1, with D unresolved. This CDR3 comprises 15 residues. Germline CDR1 reads LGHNA; CDR2 reads YSLEER. Trimming stripped 1 base from V and 6 bases from J, with 13 bases between. The CDR3 loop is CASSQVSKPLNEQFF. The CDR3 nucleotides are TGCGCCAGCAGCCAAGTTTCTAAACCTCTCAATGAGCAGTTCTTC.

There are a few counts of this clonotype. This sequence joins TRBV5-1 and TRBJ1-3, with TRBD1 as a possible D gene (6 bases). This CDR3 region has 15 residues. Trimming took 4 bases from V and 2 from J, leaving 13 bases between them. Germline CDR1 is SGHRS and CDR2 is YFSETQ. This chain's CDR3 is CASSPGGHTGNTIYF. The CDR3, as DNA: TGCGCCAGCAGCCCGGGGGGCCATACTGGAAACACCATATATTTT. The complete variable domain, with remaining parts taken from reference TRBV5-1 and TRBJ1-3, reads KAGVTQTPRYLIKTRGQQVTLSCSPISGHRSVSWYQQTPGQGLQFLFEYFSETQRNKGNFPGRFSGRQFSNSRSEMNVSTLELGDSALYLCASSPGGHTGNTIYFGEGSWLTVV.

This clonotype showed up just a few times. This chain uses TRBV7-9 with TRBJ2-1, with TRBD1 matching over 8 bases. The germline V gene encodes CDR1 SEHNR and CDR2 FQNEAQ (reference sequence). The CDR3 has 16 residues. The V segment lost 2 bases and the J segment 4 bases; nucleotides outside the gene matches: 7. As DNA, the CDR3 is TGTGCCAGCAGCTTAATCGGGACAGGTCGTTACAATGAGCAGTTCTTC. It yields the protein CASSLIGTGRYNEQFF.

This clonotype has only a few counts. This may come from a read error, since a much larger clone is one base off. This chain joins TRBV5-5 and TRBJ1-1; D might be TRBD1 (6 bases). The germline V gene has CDR1 SGHKS and CDR2 YYEKEE (reference sequence). The CDR3 is 15 residues long. The CDR3 spells CASSASGDANIEAFF. The CDR3 DNA follows: TGTGCCAGCAGCGCCTCAGGGGACGCGAACATTGAAGCTTTCTTT.

This clonotype has a handful of counts. The J gene is TRBJ2-1, the V gene TRBV20-1; 12 nucleotides align to TRBD2. This CDR3 contains 15 residues. With V trimmed by 6 bases and J by 6 bases, 9 bases remained unmatched. Per the germline V gene, CDR1 is DFQATT and CDR2 is SNEGSKA (reference sequence). The CDR3 reads CSALKASGGVNEQFF. The CDR3 DNA sequence: TGCAGTGCCCTAAAGGCTAGCGGGGGGGTCAATGAGCAGTTCTTC.

The table lists this clonotype with a count of one. The rearrangement joins TRBV3-1 to TRBJ2-1, with D perhaps TRBD2 (6 bases). Germline V lookup: CDR1 LGHDT, CDR2 YNNKEL (reference sequence). CDR3 length equals 15 residues. Trimming removed 1 base from V and 1 base from J, with 8 bases in between. The CDR3 nucleotides read TGTGCCAGCAGCCAAGGCGGGGTATCCTACAATGAGCAGTTCTTC. This sequence encodes CASSQGGVSYNEQFF.